This TCR beta chain was recorded in a study of graft-versus-host responses after intestinal transplantation. Study-wide context: Those transplanted obtained multivisceral, liver-intestinal, or isolated intestinal grafts. Tacrolimus and steroids were given for around 3 years to all recipients after anti-thymocyte globulin induction. Study-level findings and limits: Early post-transplant HvG declines were associated with peak circulating GvH clone levels.

The germline V gene has CDR1 ENHRY and CDR2 SYGVKD. Trimming removed 4 bases from V and 0 bases from J, with 19 bases in between. The CDR3 totals 18 residues. Comments on this clone: Its antigen is not known.

TCRdb keeps only in-frame clones here, not all; method: immunoSEQ multiplex PCR. The data contain tens of thousands of clones, around 93% of them singletons. V is TRBV10-3 and J is TRBJ1-3; D unclear. The origin of this receptor is a human donor who was the organ donor for an intestinal transplant. The input for sequencing was unstimulated CD4+ T cells sorted from spleen or lymph node cells, taken before transplant. CDR3 sequence: CAISVRASIGISGNTIYF. The CDR3 DNA reads as TGTGCCATCAGTGTGAGGGCCTCCATCGGGATCTCTGGAAACACCATATATTTT.